What follows are 4 T cell receptor beta chains derived from one specimen sequenced in a study of Graves' ophthalmopathy and Graves' hyperthyroidism. RNA transcripts provided the template for amplifying TCR beta CDR3 regions. First-round RT-PCR with HTBI primers preceded a second-round multiplex PCR. One entry per CDR3 protein, called by TCRdb with MiXCR from the multiplex PCR reads. Of about 550,000 distinct CDR3 sequences listed, roughly 40% are singletons. The specimen sequenced was peripheral blood or thyroid tissue (not recorded which). The receptor source for this set is an adult man with Graves' hyperthyroidism.

This clonotype was observed at least ten times. The chain employs TRBV5-1 and TRBJ1-2; no reliable D call. The germline V gene has CDR1 SGHRS and CDR2 YFSETQ. Trimming removed 4 bases from V and 1 base from J, with 11 bases in between. This CDR3 has 14 residues. The chain's CDR3 is CASSIPNDNYGYTF. The CDR3 DNA is TGCGCCAGCAGCATACCGAACGATAACTATGGCTACACCTTC.

This clonotype was seen just once. J is TRBJ1-4 and V is TRBV12-3 or TRBV12-4; D not resolved. Trimming left V 6 bases short and J 5 bases short, with 10 bases between. The CDR3 consists of 13 residues. Written as DNA, the CDR3 is TGTGCCAGCAGACCAAATAGCAATGAAAAACTGTTTTTT. Protein sequence: CASRPNSNEKLFF.

This clonotype was detected only a few times. CDR3 nucleotide sequence: TGCGCCAGCAGCCAAGATTCCCCAGGGTTTAATTCACCCCTCCACTTT. Protein: CASSQDSPGFNSPLHF. This chain uses TRBV4-1 with TRBJ1-6; weak D call: TRBD1 (5 bases). This CDR3 has 16 residues. V shed 0 bases and J shed 6 bases, with 12 bases lying between them. Germline loops: CDR1 MGHRA, CDR2 YSYEKL.

This clonotype was seen more than once but under ten times. CDR3 in DNA: TGTGCCAGCAGAGTTGGTGGCTCTGGGGCCAACGTCCTGACTTTC. This encodes CASRVGGSGANVLTF. The V and J genes are TRBV12-3 or TRBV12-4 and TRBJ2-6; D remains ambiguous. The V and J ends lost 6 bases and 0 bases respectively, with 9 bases between them. This CDR3 is 15 amino acids long.